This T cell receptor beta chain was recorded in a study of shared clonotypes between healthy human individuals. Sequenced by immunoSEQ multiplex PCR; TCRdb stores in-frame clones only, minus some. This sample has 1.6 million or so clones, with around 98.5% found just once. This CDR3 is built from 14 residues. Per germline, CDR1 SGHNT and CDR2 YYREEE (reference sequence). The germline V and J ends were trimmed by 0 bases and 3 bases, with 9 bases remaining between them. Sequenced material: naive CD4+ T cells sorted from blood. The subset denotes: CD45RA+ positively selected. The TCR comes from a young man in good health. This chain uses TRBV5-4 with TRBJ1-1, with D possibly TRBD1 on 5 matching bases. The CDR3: CASSLALGDTEAFF. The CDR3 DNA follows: TGTGCCAGCAGCTTGGCACTAGGGGACACTGAAGCTTTCTTT.